Following are 18 T cell receptor beta chains from one sample sequenced in a study of early T cells in non-severe SARS-CoV-2 infection. MiXCR, applied by TCRdb to the 5' RACE reads, yields one record per CDR3 protein. The table shows some 67,000 distinct CDR3 sequences, with about 13% occurring only once. Material for sequencing was whole blood. The receptors originated from an adult who was a healthcare worker with PCR-confirmed SARS-CoV-2 infection or an uninfected control (not recorded which).

This clonotype was seen ten or more times. The rearrangement joins TRBV9 to TRBJ2-7, with 8 bases lining up with TRBD2. Trimming at V came to 4 bases and at J to 0 bases, leaving 3 bases not matched to a gene. Germline V CDR1 and CDR2: SGDLS, YYNGEE. There are 14 residues in the CDR3. CDR3 nucleotide sequence: TGTGCCAGCAGCCCGCGGGGGGACTCCTACGAGCAGTACTTC. Protein sequence: CASSPRGDSYEQYF.

This clonotype has ten or more counts. The V call is TRBV4-1, the J call TRBJ1-5, with 9 bases aligning to TRBD1. Germline CDR1 is MGHRA and CDR2 is YSYEKL. This CDR3 region has 16 residues. V lost 2 bases to trimming and J lost 2 bases; unmatched junction nucleotides: 4. Here the CDR3 reads CASSQFGQGRNQPQHF. DNA of the CDR3: TGCGCCAGCAGCCAATTCGGACAGGGGCGCAATCAGCCCCAGCATTTT.

The sample holds a few counts of this clonotype. In nucleotides, the CDR3 is TGTGCCAGCAGCGAGAGGGGACAGGGTCCTGGCTACACCTTC. This encodes CASSERGQGPGYTF. The rearrangement joins TRBV7-9 to TRBJ1-2; 9 nucleotides align to TRBD1. V gave up 5 bases and J gave up 7 bases; unmatched junction bases: 8. The CDR3 runs 14 residues. Germline-derived CDR1 and CDR2 are SEHNR and FQNEAQ (reference sequence).

The chain couples TRBV27 to TRBJ2-7; D gene uncertain. CDR1 MNHEY and CDR2 SMNVEV come from the germline V gene (reference sequence). CDR3 size: 14 residues. Trimming cost V 0 bases and J 4 bases, with 10 bases left between them. The CDR3 here is CASSLSKFTYEQYF. The CDR3 bases are TGTGCCAGCAGTTTATCGAAGTTTACGTACGAGCAGTACTTC.

This clonotype has a count of ten or more. The CDR3 nucleotides read TGTGCCAGCACAGGACTAGCGGAGCCCTACGAGCAGTACTTC. Its protein product is CASTGLAEPYEQYF. The chain employs TRBV2 and TRBJ2-7; 10 bases line up with TRBD2. Germline lookup yields CDR1 SNHLY and CDR2 FYNNEI. V gave up 7 bases and J gave up 2 bases; unmatched junction bases: 5. This CDR3 contains 14 residues.

On this clonotype: A much larger clone lies a single base off, so this may be a read error. The chain has TRBV5-1 and TRBJ2-7; a weak D match, TRBD2 (6 bases). With 1 base removed from V and 2 bases from J, the gap between germline ends came to 10 bases. Germline-derived CDR1 and CDR2 are SGHRS and YFSETQ. This CDR3 comprises 14 residues. CDR3 sequence (DNA): TGCGCCAGCAGCTTGTCTAGCGCCGCCTACGAGCAGTACTTC. Protein: CASSLSSAAYEQYF. The variable domain in full, with the rest retrieved from reference TRBV5-1 and TRBJ2-7, is KAGVTQTPRYLIKTRGQQVTLSCSPISGHRSVSWYQQTPGQGLQFLFEYFSETQRNKGNFPGRFSGRQFSNSRSEMNVSTLELGDSALYLCASSLSSAAYEQYFGPGTRLTVT.

This clonotype was counted between two and nine times. The chain joins TRBV10-3 to TRBJ1-3; a weak D match, TRBD1 (5 bases). There are 12 residues in the CDR3. Germline V gene sequence: CDR1 ENHRY, CDR2 SYGVKD. Trimming took 7 bases from V and 2 from J, leaving 6 bases between them. CDR3 loop: CAITTAGNTIYF. For the CDR3, the DNA is TGTGCCATCACGACAGCTGGAAACACCATATATTTT.

This clonotype was counted only a few times. The V and J genes are TRBV5-1 and TRBJ2-1, with a tentative D call TRBD2 (7 bases). CDR1 and CDR2 (germline): SGHRS, YFSETQ. V shed 3 bases and J shed 8 bases, with 27 bases lying between them. The length of the CDR3 is 18 residues. As DNA, the CDR3 is TGCGCCAGCAGCTGGGGGCTTCGGGGCGGGAGTATTCATTATGAGCAGTTCTTC. It yields the protein CASSWGLRGGSIHYEQFF.

The genes are TRBV6-2 or TRBV6-3 and TRBJ2-7; D remains unclear. The V end lost 1 base, the J end lost 3 bases, and 10 bases lay between the germline ends. From germline, CDR1 is MNHEY and CDR2 SVGEGT. The CDR3 runs to 14 residues. The CDR3 DNA sequence: TGTGCCAGCAGTTACTGGTACTCGAGCTACGAGCAGTACTTC. It codes for CASSYWYSSYEQYF.

Ten or more counts support this clonotype. V usage is TRBV6-2 or TRBV6-3 and J usage is TRBJ2-1; TRBD2 matches 7 bases. Per the germline V gene, CDR1 is MNHEY and CDR2 is SVGEGT. This CDR3 has 15 residues. The V segment lost 6 bases and the J segment 7 bases; nucleotides outside the gene matches: 12. In DNA, the CDR3 is TGTGCCAGCAGGCACGGTGGGGGGGTGTCGAATGAGCAGTTCTTC. Encoded protein: CASRHGGGVSNEQFF.

This chain connects TRBV19 to TRBJ1-4; D is possibly TRBD1 (5 bases). V was clipped by 9 bases and J by 5 bases, with 13 bases between them. This CDR3 is 13 amino acids long. Germline lookup yields CDR1 LNHDA and CDR2 SQIVND (reference sequence). This CDR3 reads CASSGTENEKLFF. The CDR3, as DNA: TGTGCCAGCTCCGGGACTGAGAATGAAAAACTGTTTTTT.

This chain joins TRBV7-6 and TRBJ1-6; D not resolved. The V and J ends lost 0 bases and 8 bases respectively, with 14 bases between them. From germline, CDR1 is SGHVS and CDR2 FNYEAQ. CDR3 length equals 16 residues. The CDR3 DNA is TGTGCCAGCAGCTTAGCTCCGGGAGGTGGGGATTCACCCCTCCACTTT. As protein: CASSLAPGGGDSPLHF.

The genes are TRBV5-1 and TRBJ2-1; D ambiguous. The germline V gene encodes CDR1 SGHRS and CDR2 YFSETQ. The CDR3 loop spans 14 amino acids. Trimming cost V 1 base and J 4 bases, with 9 bases left between them. In DNA form, the CDR3 reads TGCGCCAGCAGCTTGCAGACACTTTACAATGAGCAGTTCTTC. Translation gives CASSLQTLYNEQFF.

The CDR3: CASSKDGWEGGYTF. The CDR3 DNA follows: TGTGCCAGCAGCAAGGACGGGTGGGAAGGTGGCTACACCTTC. The chain uses TRBV9 and TRBJ1-2, with D hard to call. The germline V gene encodes CDR1 SGDLS and CDR2 YYNGEE. The CDR3 extends over 14 amino acids. V was shortened by 4 bases and J by 7 bases, with 17 bases between the two germline ends.

This clonotype showed up just a few times. The chain joins TRBV20-1 to TRBJ2-7; 7 bases line up with TRBD1. This CDR3 spans 14 amino acids. CDR1 DFQATT and CDR2 SNEGSKA come from the germline V gene (reference sequence). J was trimmed by 0 bases and V by 5 bases; bases with no gene match: 7. CDR3: CSAESPGGSYEQYF. CDR3 coding DNA: TGCAGTGCTGAGTCCCCAGGGGGCTCCTACGAGCAGTACTTC.

The chain carries TRBV6-1 and TRBJ2-6, with D maybe TRBD2 (6 bases). This CDR3 is 16 amino acids long. CDR1 is MNHNS, CDR2 SASEGT, per germline. With 6 bases removed from V and 1 base from J, the gap between germline ends came to 13 bases. The CDR3 sequence is CASRRGTKSGANVLTF. Here the CDR3 DNA reads TGTGCCAGCAGGCGCGGGACCAAGTCTGGGGCCAACGTCCTGACTTTC.

V gene TRBV2 combines with J gene TRBJ2-2, with a tentative D call TRBD2 (6 bases). Germline V gene data show CDR1 as SNHLY and CDR2 as FYNNEI. The CDR3 has 16 residues. V gave up 4 bases and J gave up 0 bases, with 12 bases separating them. The CDR3 here is CASSVGRIANTGELFF. CDR3 bases: TGTGCCAGCAGTGTAGGGAGGATCGCGAACACCGGGGAGCTGTTTTTT.

The CDR3 here is CASSQTASSYEQYF. In DNA form, the CDR3 reads TGTGCCAGCAGCCAGACAGCGAGCTCCTACGAGCAGTACTTC. The rearrangement joins TRBV12-3 or TRBV12-4 to TRBJ2-7, with TRBD1 as a possible D gene (5 bases). Trimming stripped 6 bases from V and 0 bases from J, with 12 bases between. The CDR3 sequence is 14 residues long.